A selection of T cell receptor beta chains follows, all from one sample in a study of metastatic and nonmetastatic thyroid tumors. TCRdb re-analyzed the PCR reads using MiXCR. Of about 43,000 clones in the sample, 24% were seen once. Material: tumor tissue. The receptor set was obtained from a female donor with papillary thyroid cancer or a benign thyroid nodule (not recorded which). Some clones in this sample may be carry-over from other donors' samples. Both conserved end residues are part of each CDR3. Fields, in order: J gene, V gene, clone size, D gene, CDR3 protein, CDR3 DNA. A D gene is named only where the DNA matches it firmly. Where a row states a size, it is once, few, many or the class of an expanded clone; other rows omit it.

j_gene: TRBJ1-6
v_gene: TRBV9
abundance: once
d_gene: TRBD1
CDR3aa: CASSHSGGAGSPLHF
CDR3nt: TGTGCCAGCAGTCACTCAGGGGGCGCTGGATCACCCCTCCACTTT

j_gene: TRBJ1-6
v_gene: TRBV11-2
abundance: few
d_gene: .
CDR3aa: CASSLEWGSGLHF
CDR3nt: TGTGCCAGCAGCTTAGAATGGGGGTCTGGCCTCCACTTT

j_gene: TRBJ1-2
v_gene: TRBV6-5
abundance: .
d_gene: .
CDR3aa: CASSYSANYGYTF
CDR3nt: TGTGCCAGCAGTTACAGTGCCAACTATGGCTACACCTTC

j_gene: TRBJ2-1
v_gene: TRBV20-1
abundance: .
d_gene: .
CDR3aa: CSVDGVYNEQFF
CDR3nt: TGCAGTGTGGACGGAGTCTACAATGAGCAGTTCTTC

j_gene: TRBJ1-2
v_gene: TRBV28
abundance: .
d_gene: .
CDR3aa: CASSTESGRSYGYTF
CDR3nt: TGTGCCAGCAGTACCGAATCAGGGAGATCCTATGGCTACACCTTC

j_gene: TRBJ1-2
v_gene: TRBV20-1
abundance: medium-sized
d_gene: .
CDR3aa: CSATDGTYGYTF
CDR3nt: TGCAGTGCCACCGACGGCACCTATGGCTACACCTTC

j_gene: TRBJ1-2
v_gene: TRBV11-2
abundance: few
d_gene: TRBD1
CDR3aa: CASSLSRGTGKNYGYTF
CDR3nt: TGTGCCAGCAGCTTATCCCGTGGGACAGGGAAAAACTATGGCTACACCTTC

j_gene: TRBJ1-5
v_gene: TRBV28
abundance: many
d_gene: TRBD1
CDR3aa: CASADRGPKGPQHF
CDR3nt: TGTGCCAGCGCTGACAGGGGGCCTAAAGGGCCCCAGCATTTT

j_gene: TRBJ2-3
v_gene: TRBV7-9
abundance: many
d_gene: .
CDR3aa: CASSLGLADTDTQYF
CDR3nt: TGTGCCAGCAGCCTAGGGCTAGCAGACACAGATACGCAGTATTTT

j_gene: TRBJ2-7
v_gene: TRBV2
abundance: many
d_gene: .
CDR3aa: CASSEGWRGGNYEQYF
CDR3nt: TGTGCCAGCAGTGAAGGATGGAGGGGCGGTAACTACGAGCAGTACTTC

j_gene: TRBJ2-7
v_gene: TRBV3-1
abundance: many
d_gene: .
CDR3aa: CASSQGYEQYF
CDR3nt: TGTGCCAGCAGCCAAGGCTACGAGCAGTACTTC

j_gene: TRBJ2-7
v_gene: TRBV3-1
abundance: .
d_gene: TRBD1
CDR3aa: CASSITGGYEQYF
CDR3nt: TGTGCCAGCTCCATCACAGGGGGCTACGAGCAGTACTTC

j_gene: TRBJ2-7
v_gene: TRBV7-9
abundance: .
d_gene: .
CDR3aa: CASGRSYEQYF
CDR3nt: TGTGCCAGCGGGAGGTCCTACGAGCAGTACTTC

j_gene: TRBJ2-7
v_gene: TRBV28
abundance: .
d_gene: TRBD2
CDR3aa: CASTLAGGRWEQYF
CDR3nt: TGTGCCAGCACCCTAGCGGGAGGAAGGTGGGAGCAGTACTTC

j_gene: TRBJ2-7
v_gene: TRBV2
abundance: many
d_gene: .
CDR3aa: CASSEGGAPYEQYF
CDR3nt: TGTGCCAGCAGTGAAGGAGGGGCCCCCTACGAGCAGTACTTC

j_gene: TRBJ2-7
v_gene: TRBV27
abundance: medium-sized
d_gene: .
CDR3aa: CASSLGLTYEQYF
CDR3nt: TGTGCCAGCAGTTTAGGGCTAACTTACGAGCAGTACTTC

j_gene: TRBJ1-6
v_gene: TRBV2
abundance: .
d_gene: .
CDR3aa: CASSEALLGWGDSPLHF
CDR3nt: TGTGCCAGCAGTGAAGCACTTCTTGGTTGGGGGGATTCACCCCTCCACTTT

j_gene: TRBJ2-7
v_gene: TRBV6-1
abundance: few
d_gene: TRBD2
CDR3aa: CASSRLALNVYEQYF
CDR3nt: TGTGCCAGCAGTCGACTAGCGCTTAACGTCTACGAGCAGTACTTC

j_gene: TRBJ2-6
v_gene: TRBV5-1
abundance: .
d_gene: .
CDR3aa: CASNRDSGANVLTF
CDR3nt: TGCGCCAGCAACAGGGACTCTGGGGCCAACGTCCTGACTTTC

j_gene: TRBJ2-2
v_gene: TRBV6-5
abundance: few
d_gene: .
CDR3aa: CASSSLTGELFF
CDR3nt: TGTGCCAGCAGTTCACTGACCGGGGAGCTGTTTTTT

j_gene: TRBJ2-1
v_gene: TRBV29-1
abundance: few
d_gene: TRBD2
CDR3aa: CSVEGLAGGPLGNEQFF
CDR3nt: TGCAGCGTTGAAGGGCTAGCGGGGGGGCCTTTGGGAAATGAGCAGTTCTTC

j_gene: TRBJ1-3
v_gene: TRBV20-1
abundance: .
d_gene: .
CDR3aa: CSASVGHSGNTIYF
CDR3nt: TGCAGTGCTAGTGTGGGACACTCTGGAAACACCATATATTTT

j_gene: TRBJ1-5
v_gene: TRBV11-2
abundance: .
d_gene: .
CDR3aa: CASSLGGSYSNQPQHF
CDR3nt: TGTGCCAGCAGCTTAGGGGGGTCCTATAGCAATCAGCCCCAGCATTTT

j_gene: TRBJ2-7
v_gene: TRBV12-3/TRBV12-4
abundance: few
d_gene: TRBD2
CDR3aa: CASSLWGGEQYF
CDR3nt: TGTGCCAGCAGTTTATGGGGGGGCGAGCAGTACTTC

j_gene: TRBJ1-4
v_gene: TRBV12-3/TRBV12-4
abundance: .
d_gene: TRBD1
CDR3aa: CASSSPTGVISSANEKLFF
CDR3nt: TGTGCCAGCAGTTCCCCCACAGGGGTAATATCCTCGGCTAATGAAAAACTGTTTTTT

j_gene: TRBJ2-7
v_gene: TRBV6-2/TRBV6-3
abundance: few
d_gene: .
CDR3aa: CASSYGRSPNEQYF
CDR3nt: TGTGCCAGCAGTTACGGGAGGAGCCCCAACGAGCAGTACTTC

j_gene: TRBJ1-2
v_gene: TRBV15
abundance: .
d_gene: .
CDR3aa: CATSRGGVGKVGYTF
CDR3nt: TGTGCCACCAGCAGAGGAGGAGTGGGGAAGGTTGGCTACACCTTC

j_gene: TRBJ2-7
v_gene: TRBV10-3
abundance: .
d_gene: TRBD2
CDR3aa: CAISEGASGNRQYF
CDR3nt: TGTGCCATCAGTGAGGGCGCTAGCGGGAACCGGCAGTACTTC

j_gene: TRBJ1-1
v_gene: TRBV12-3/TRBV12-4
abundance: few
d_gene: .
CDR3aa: CASSLRRNTEAFF
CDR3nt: TGTGCCAGCAGTTTAAGGCGGAACACTGAAGCTTTCTTT

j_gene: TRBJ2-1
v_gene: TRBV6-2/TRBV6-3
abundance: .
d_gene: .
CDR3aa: CASGWENNEQFF
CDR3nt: TGTGCCAGCGGGTGGGAAAACAATGAGCAGTTCTTC

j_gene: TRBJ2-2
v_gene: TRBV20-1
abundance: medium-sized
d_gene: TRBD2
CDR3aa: CSARSEGLAGAPGELFF
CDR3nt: TGCAGTGCTAGATCCGAGGGACTAGCGGGGGCCCCCGGGGAGCTGTTTTTT

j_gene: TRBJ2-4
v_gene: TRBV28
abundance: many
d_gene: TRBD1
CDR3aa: CASRAGTEENIQYF
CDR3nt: TGTGCCAGCAGGGCCGGGACAGAAGAAAACATTCAGTACTTC

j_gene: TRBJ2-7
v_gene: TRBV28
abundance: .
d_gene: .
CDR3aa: CASTGSYEQYF
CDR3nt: TGTGCCAGCACCGGATCCTACGAGCAGTACTTC

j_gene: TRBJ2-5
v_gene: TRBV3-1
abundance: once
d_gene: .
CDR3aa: CASSQGRRGPKTQYF
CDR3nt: TGTGCCAGCAGCCAAGGACGGAGGGGACCAAAGACCCAGTACTTC

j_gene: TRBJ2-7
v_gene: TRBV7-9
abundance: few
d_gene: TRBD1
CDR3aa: CASSFGTGDHYF
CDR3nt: TGTGCCAGCAGCTTTGGGACAGGCGATCATTACTTC

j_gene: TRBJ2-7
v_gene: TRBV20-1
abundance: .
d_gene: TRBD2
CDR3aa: CSARGTSGTYEQYF
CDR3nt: TGCAGTGCTAGAGGGACTAGCGGAACCTACGAGCAGTACTTC

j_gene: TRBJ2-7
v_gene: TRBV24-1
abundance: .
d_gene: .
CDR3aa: CATSDLGGSEQYF
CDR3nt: TGTGCCACCAGTGACTTAGGAGGGAGCGAGCAGTACTTC

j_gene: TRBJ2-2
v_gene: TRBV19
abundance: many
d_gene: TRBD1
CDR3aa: CASSGLTGAGELFF
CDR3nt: TGTGCCAGTAGTGGATTGACAGGGGCCGGGGAGCTGTTTTTT